A selection of T cell receptor beta chains follows, all from one sample in a study of T cells in Graves' hyperthyroidism and ophthalmopathy. A single record per CDR3 protein comes from TCRdb applying MiXCR to the multiplex PCR reads. The sample carries under 350,000 distinct CDR3 sequences, 17% recorded once. Sequencing was performed on blood. The origin of the receptors is a woman aged 55 to 70 with Graves' ophthalmopathy. CDR3s include the opening cysteine and the closing phenylalanine or tryptophan. Each record gives: D gene, J gene, V gene, clone size, CDR3 DNA, CDR3 protein. The D gene is left open where the match is weak. Expanded clones get a size class; other rows say once, few or many, or leave the size out.

d_gene: .; j_gene: TRBJ2-5; v_gene: TRBV4-3; abundance: many; CDR3nt: TGCGCCAGCAGCCTGGACGCCAAGGGGGAGACCCAGTACTTC; CDR3aa: CASSLDAKGETQYF
d_gene: TRBD2; j_gene: TRBJ2-2; v_gene: TRBV12-3/TRBV12-4; abundance: many; CDR3nt: TGTGCCAGCAGTTTAGGAGCGGGAGGGCCGGGGACGTACACCGGGGAGCTGTTTTTT; CDR3aa: CASSLGAGGPGTYTGELFF
d_gene: TRBD1; j_gene: TRBJ1-3; v_gene: TRBV20-1; abundance: few; CDR3nt: TGCAGTGCTAGAGATTGGCAGGGGGAAGGAAACACCATATATTTT; CDR3aa: CSARDWQGEGNTIYF
d_gene: .; j_gene: TRBJ1-5; v_gene: TRBV2; abundance: many; CDR3nt: TGTGCCAGCAGTGAGGGCACGAAACCCACGGGTCAGCCCCAGCATTTT; CDR3aa: CASSEGTKPTGQPQHF
d_gene: .; j_gene: TRBJ2-2; v_gene: TRBV7-2; abundance: .; CDR3nt: TGTGCCAGCATCGTCACCCCTGGGGTCGGGGAGCTGTTTTTT; CDR3aa: CASIVTPGVGELFF
d_gene: TRBD2; j_gene: TRBJ2-1; v_gene: TRBV11-1; abundance: many; CDR3nt: TGTGCCAGCAGCTTATTTACCCAGCGGGAGATCGATGAGCAGTTCTTC; CDR3aa: CASSLFTQREIDEQFF
d_gene: .; j_gene: TRBJ2-3; v_gene: TRBV18; abundance: .; CDR3nt: TGTGCCAGCTCACCTCAAGATACGCAGTATTTT; CDR3aa: CASSPQDTQYF
d_gene: .; j_gene: TRBJ2-3; v_gene: TRBV7-8; abundance: many; CDR3nt: TGTGCCAGCAGCTTAGTAGGAGGGTCAGACCCAGATACGCAGTATTTT; CDR3aa: CASSLVGGSDPDTQYF
d_gene: .; j_gene: TRBJ1-5; v_gene: TRBV6-1; abundance: many; CDR3nt: TGTGCCAGCAGCCACCAGGGGCTCGGACAGCCCCAGCATTTT; CDR3aa: CASSHQGLGQPQHF
d_gene: TRBD2; j_gene: TRBJ2-1; v_gene: TRBV19; abundance: few; CDR3nt: TGTGCCACCACCCCGGGGAGCGGGGGGGCCTACGGTGAGCAGTTCTTC; CDR3aa: CATTPGSGGAYGEQFF
d_gene: TRBD1; j_gene: TRBJ2-2; v_gene: TRBV18; abundance: many; CDR3nt: TGTGCCAGCTCACCGGTGGACAGGACGAACACCGGGGAGCTGTTTTTT; CDR3aa: CASSPVDRTNTGELFF
d_gene: TRBD2; j_gene: TRBJ2-5; v_gene: TRBV6-2/TRBV6-3; abundance: many; CDR3nt: TGTGCCAGCAGTTGGACTAGCGGGGGCCTCCAAGAGACCCAGTACTTC; CDR3aa: CASSWTSGGLQETQYF
d_gene: .; j_gene: TRBJ2-2; v_gene: TRBV10-3; abundance: .; CDR3nt: TGTGCCATCAGTGTGGCGGGTGCGTCCACCGGGGAGCTGTTTTTT; CDR3aa: CAISVAGASTGELFF
d_gene: TRBD2; j_gene: TRBJ2-7; v_gene: TRBV10-3; abundance: many; CDR3nt: TGTGCCACCAGGACTAGCGGGAGTAGTTCCTACGAGCAGTACTTC; CDR3aa: CATRTSGSSSYEQYF
d_gene: TRBD1; j_gene: TRBJ1-4; v_gene: TRBV9; abundance: .; CDR3nt: TGTGCCAGCAGCCCTTTTCAGGGGGATCTTGGTGAAGAACTGTTTTTT; CDR3aa: CASSPFQGDLGEELFF
d_gene: TRBD2; j_gene: TRBJ2-3; v_gene: TRBV4-2; abundance: few; CDR3nt: TGTGCCAGCAGCCAAGGGTCTAGCGGGGGCACGGATACGCAGTATTTT; CDR3aa: CASSQGSSGGTDTQYF
d_gene: TRBD1; j_gene: TRBJ2-7; v_gene: TRBV6-5; abundance: .; CDR3nt: TGTGCCAGCAGTTACCCGAACTCGGTGGGACAGTTCTACGAGCAGTACTTC; CDR3aa: CASSYPNSVGQFYEQYF
d_gene: .; j_gene: TRBJ1-5; v_gene: TRBV28; abundance: .; CDR3nt: TGTGCCGCCCATTGGAAGCCCCAGCATTTT; CDR3aa: CAAHWKPQHF
d_gene: .; j_gene: TRBJ1-1; v_gene: TRBV5-1; abundance: few; CDR3nt: TGCGCCAGCAGCTATGATCAGGGCTCAGCTTTCTTT; CDR3aa: CASSYDQGSAFF
d_gene: .; j_gene: TRBJ2-3; v_gene: TRBV7-9; abundance: many; CDR3nt: TGTGCCAGCAGCCCTGGGATTTTTACAGATACGCAGTATTTT; CDR3aa: CASSPGIFTDTQYF
d_gene: .; j_gene: TRBJ2-7; v_gene: TRBV7-2; abundance: many; CDR3nt: TGTGCCAGCAGCGCCCTCGCGGGGGCCCGGTGGGGTTACGAGCAGTACTTC; CDR3aa: CASSALAGARWGYEQYF
d_gene: .; j_gene: TRBJ1-5; v_gene: TRBV30; abundance: few; CDR3nt: TGTGCCTGGAGTGTAAGCGTTCAGGGAAATCAGCCCCAGCATTTT; CDR3aa: CAWSVSVQGNQPQHF
d_gene: .; j_gene: TRBJ1-3; v_gene: TRBV9; abundance: .; CDR3nt: TGTGCCAGCAGCGCGACAGACAGCCCCTCTGGAAACACCATATATTTT; CDR3aa: CASSATDSPSGNTIYF
d_gene: .; j_gene: TRBJ1-6; v_gene: TRBV9; abundance: few; CDR3nt: TGTGCCAGCAGCGTAGGTGTACAGGCCTCCTATAATTCACCCCTCCACTTT; CDR3aa: CASSVGVQASYNSPLHF
d_gene: .; j_gene: TRBJ1-2; v_gene: TRBV7-2; abundance: many; CDR3nt: TGTGCCAGCAGCTTAGCAAGAGGGACTGTGGGTGACTATGGCTACACCTTC; CDR3aa: CASSLARGTVGDYGYTF
d_gene: .; j_gene: TRBJ2-7; v_gene: TRBV4-3; abundance: few; CDR3nt: TGCGCCAGCAGCCAAAAAATGGGGGCGGATTATGAGCAGTACTTC; CDR3aa: CASSQKMGADYEQYF
d_gene: TRBD1; j_gene: TRBJ1-5; v_gene: TRBV19; abundance: .; CDR3nt: TGTGCCAGCTCGGGACAGGGCCTCGGCCAGCCCCAGCATTTT; CDR3aa: CASSGQGLGQPQHF
d_gene: .; j_gene: TRBJ1-1; v_gene: TRBV7-9; abundance: many; CDR3nt: TGTGCCAGCAGCTTAAGCGGTGGGGGGTACACTGAAGCTTTCTTT; CDR3aa: CASSLSGGGYTEAFF
d_gene: .; j_gene: TRBJ1-5; v_gene: TRBV2; abundance: .; CDR3nt: TGTGCCAGCAGCCAAGAGGCGCCTGCGGGGGGCTCGAATCAGCCCCAGCATTTT; CDR3aa: CASSQEAPAGGSNQPQHF
d_gene: TRBD1; j_gene: TRBJ2-7; v_gene: TRBV3-1; abundance: few; CDR3nt: TGTGCCAGCAGCCTAGGACAGGGGGGTTACTACGAGCAGTACTTC; CDR3aa: CASSLGQGGYYEQYF
d_gene: TRBD1; j_gene: TRBJ1-4; v_gene: TRBV7-2; abundance: many; CDR3nt: TGTGCCAGCAGCCATGAGGGACAGGGGGGCGAAAAACTGTTTTTT; CDR3aa: CASSHEGQGGEKLFF
d_gene: .; j_gene: TRBJ1-5; v_gene: TRBV29-1; abundance: many; CDR3nt: TGCAGCGTTGGACGGGGGCGAGGACAGCCCCAGCATTTT; CDR3aa: CSVGRGRGQPQHF
d_gene: .; j_gene: TRBJ1-1; v_gene: TRBV5-8; abundance: many; CDR3nt: TGTGCCAGCAGCTTGGACAGGCAGAACACTGAAGCTTTCTTT; CDR3aa: CASSLDRQNTEAFF
d_gene: .; j_gene: TRBJ1-2; v_gene: TRBV4-1; abundance: many; CDR3nt: TGCGCCAGCAGCCAATCATTGTTCTCTGGCTACACCTTC; CDR3aa: CASSQSLFSGYTF
d_gene: .; j_gene: TRBJ2-3; v_gene: TRBV29-1; abundance: many; CDR3nt: TGCAGCGTTGAAAGGGGGGCAGTCACAGATACGCAGTATTTT; CDR3aa: CSVERGAVTDTQYF
d_gene: .; j_gene: TRBJ1-2; v_gene: TRBV6-1; abundance: many; CDR3nt: TGTGCCAGCAGTGCCCCCGCAGGGTGGGGAGGCTACACCTTC; CDR3aa: CASSAPAGWGGYTF
d_gene: TRBD1; j_gene: TRBJ2-7; v_gene: TRBV12-3/TRBV12-4; abundance: once; CDR3nt: TGTGCCAGTCAGGCCCCACCCGGGACAGGTTCCTACGAGCAGTACTTC; CDR3aa: CASQAPPGTGSYEQYF
d_gene: TRBD1; j_gene: TRBJ2-3; v_gene: TRBV20-1; abundance: many; CDR3nt: TGCAGTGCTCCCCAGGGACAGGCTAGCACAGATACGCAGTATTTT; CDR3aa: CSAPQGQASTDTQYF
d_gene: .; j_gene: TRBJ1-5; v_gene: TRBV20-1; abundance: many; CDR3nt: TGCAGTGCTCTTGGTGGGGAGTCGGGTCAGCCCCAGCATTTT; CDR3aa: CSALGGESGQPQHF
d_gene: .; j_gene: TRBJ2-2; v_gene: TRBV28; abundance: many; CDR3nt: TGTGCCAGCAGGCTAACAGGGTGGGGCACCGGGGAGCTGTTTTTT; CDR3aa: CASRLTGWGTGELFF
d_gene: .; j_gene: TRBJ2-7; v_gene: TRBV7-3; abundance: many; CDR3nt: TGTGCCAGCAGTCTCGGGTTCGGCAGGGAGCACGAGCAGTACTTC; CDR3aa: CASSLGFGREHEQYF
d_gene: TRBD2; j_gene: TRBJ2-1; v_gene: TRBV5-5; abundance: many; CDR3nt: TGTGCCAGCAGCCGACTAGCGGGGGAAAATGAGCAGTTCTTC; CDR3aa: CASSRLAGENEQFF
d_gene: .; j_gene: TRBJ2-3; v_gene: TRBV6-1; abundance: many; CDR3nt: TGTGCCAGCAGTGAAGCAGCCCAGAGCACAGATACGCAGTATTTT; CDR3aa: CASSEAAQSTDTQYF
d_gene: .; j_gene: TRBJ2-2; v_gene: TRBV7-3; abundance: .; CDR3nt: TGTGCCAGCAGCTTAAGCCTAGTCGGCGGGGAGCTGTTTTTT; CDR3aa: CASSLSLVGGELFF
d_gene: .; j_gene: TRBJ2-1; v_gene: TRBV5-4; abundance: .; CDR3nt: TGTGCCAGCAGCCCAGAAACTAGTAGCGATGAGCAGTTCTTC; CDR3aa: CASSPETSSDEQFF
d_gene: .; j_gene: TRBJ2-7; v_gene: TRBV15; abundance: .; CDR3nt: TGTGCCACCAGCAGAGAACCGGGACGCTTCTCGGAGCAGTACTTC; CDR3aa: CATSREPGRFSEQYF
d_gene: TRBD2; j_gene: TRBJ2-3; v_gene: TRBV11-3; abundance: many; CDR3nt: TGTGCCAGCAGCCTACGGAGCGGGGCTAGCACAGATACGCAGTATTTT; CDR3aa: CASSLRSGASTDTQYF
d_gene: TRBD1; j_gene: TRBJ1-1; v_gene: TRBV5-1; abundance: many; CDR3nt: TGCGCCAGCAGCTCATCATTAGGGACAGGGAACACTGAAGCTTTCTTT; CDR3aa: CASSSSLGTGNTEAFF
d_gene: TRBD2; j_gene: TRBJ2-3; v_gene: TRBV28; abundance: .; CDR3nt: TGTGCCAGCAGTTTTAGTGGGAGGGAGGGAGATACGCAGTATTTT; CDR3aa: CASSFSGREGDTQYF
d_gene: .; j_gene: TRBJ2-5; v_gene: TRBV6-1; abundance: few; CDR3nt: TGTGCCAGCAGCCCGAGTCACGTCGGGCTGCAAGAGACCCAGTACTTC; CDR3aa: CASSPSHVGLQETQYF
d_gene: .; j_gene: TRBJ1-1; v_gene: TRBV5-6; abundance: many; CDR3nt: TGTGCCAGCAGCCAAAACCTGAACACTGAAGCTTTCTTT; CDR3aa: CASSQNLNTEAFF
d_gene: TRBD1; j_gene: TRBJ1-6; v_gene: TRBV30; abundance: .; CDR3nt: TGTGCCTGGAGTCCATTAACAGGGGGTAATTCACCCCTCCACTTT; CDR3aa: CAWSPLTGGNSPLHF
d_gene: .; j_gene: TRBJ2-5; v_gene: TRBV7-2; abundance: many; CDR3nt: TGTGCCAGCAGTCCCGGGTACCAAGAGACCCAGTACTTC; CDR3aa: CASSPGYQETQYF
d_gene: TRBD2; j_gene: TRBJ2-3; v_gene: TRBV18; abundance: .; CDR3nt: TGTGCCAGCTCACCATTGGCTAGCGGCCAAGGAACAGATACGCAGTATTTT; CDR3aa: CASSPLASGQGTDTQYF
d_gene: .; j_gene: TRBJ1-5; v_gene: TRBV6-2/TRBV6-3; abundance: .; CDR3nt: TGTGCCAGCAGCCGGACATCCACAGGGAAAGGGCCGCCCCAGCATTTT; CDR3aa: CASSRTSTGKGPPQHF
d_gene: .; j_gene: TRBJ2-7; v_gene: TRBV27; abundance: .; CDR3nt: TGTGCCAGCAGTTTAGAACGTCAAGCCGAGCAGTACTTC; CDR3aa: CASSLERQAEQYF
d_gene: .; j_gene: TRBJ1-5; v_gene: TRBV19; abundance: .; CDR3nt: TGTGCCAGTAGTATCACGGGGGAGAGCAATCAGCCCCAGCATTTT; CDR3aa: CASSITGESNQPQHF
d_gene: TRBD1; j_gene: TRBJ2-2; v_gene: TRBV5-1; abundance: many; CDR3nt: TGCGCCAGCAAACGGGACAGGAGAACGAACACCGGGGAGCTGTTTTTT; CDR3aa: CASKRDRRTNTGELFF
d_gene: .; j_gene: TRBJ1-4; v_gene: TRBV27; abundance: many; CDR3nt: TGTGCCAGCAGTTTATGGGGGCCTAATGAAAAACTGTTTTTT; CDR3aa: CASSLWGPNEKLFF
d_gene: TRBD2; j_gene: TRBJ2-3; v_gene: TRBV5-6; abundance: .; CDR3nt: TGTGCCAGCAGGGGGGGGGTTAATACGCAGTATTTT; CDR3aa: CASRGGVNTQYF